Sequencing of this T cell receptor (delta chain) was carried out in a study of Vδ1+ human thymocytes. On this clone itself: The antigen is not known. The same CDR3 also results from other DNA sequences found in this sample.

Whole-study results and caveats: Highly polyclonal TRG and TRD repertoires with Gaussian CDR3 length distributions appeared in thymus. Roughly 22% of thymic delta-chain sequences were Vdelta2, with few Vdelta3, unlike blood Vdelta1+ controls. TRG sequences recurred across donors, whereas TRD sequences stayed essentially private. Bulk data may be misread because of unexpected Vdelta2 sequences.

Between roughly 98% and 99.6% of sorted thymocytes were Vdelta1+. The template was reverse-transcribed extracted RNA. Pooled V-gene forward primers with one constant-region reverse primer generated the CDR3 amplicons by multiplex PCR. TCRdb reprocessed the multiplex PCR reads through CATT. This sample yields 80,000 or so delta-chain clones, of which about 35% are seen a single time; over 0.2% belongs to the top ten. This CDR3 is built from 17 residues. V was clipped by 0 bases and J by 1 base, with 15 bases between them. Germline CDR1 TSWWSYY, CDR2 QGS. V usage is TRDV1 and J usage is TRDJ1, with D uncertain. What was sequenced was Vdelta1+ gamma-delta thymocytes from the thymus. Documented subset: FACS-sorted CD3+ TCRalphabeta- TCRVdelta1+ TCRVdelta2- thymocytes. The clonotype comes from a boy under three years old who had congenital heart surgery. CDR3 region: CALGELRRELCTDKLIF. CDR3 nucleotides: TGTGCTCTTGGGGAACTTAGGCGGGAGTTGTGCACCGATAAACTCATCTTT.